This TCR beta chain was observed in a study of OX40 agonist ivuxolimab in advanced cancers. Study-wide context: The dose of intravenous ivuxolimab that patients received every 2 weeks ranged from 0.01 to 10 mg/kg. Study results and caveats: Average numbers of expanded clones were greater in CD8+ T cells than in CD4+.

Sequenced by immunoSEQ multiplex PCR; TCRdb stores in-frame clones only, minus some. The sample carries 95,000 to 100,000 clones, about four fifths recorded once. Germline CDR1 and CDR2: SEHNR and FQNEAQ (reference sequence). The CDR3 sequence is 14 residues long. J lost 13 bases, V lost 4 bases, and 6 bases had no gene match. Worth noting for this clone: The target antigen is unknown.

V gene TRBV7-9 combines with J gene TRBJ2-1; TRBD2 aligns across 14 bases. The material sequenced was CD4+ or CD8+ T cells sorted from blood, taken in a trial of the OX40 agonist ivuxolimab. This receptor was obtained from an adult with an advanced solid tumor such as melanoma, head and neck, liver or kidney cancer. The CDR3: CASSSAGTSGSQFF. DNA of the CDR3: TGTGCCAGCAGCTCTGCCGGGACTAGCGGGAGTCAGTTCTTC.